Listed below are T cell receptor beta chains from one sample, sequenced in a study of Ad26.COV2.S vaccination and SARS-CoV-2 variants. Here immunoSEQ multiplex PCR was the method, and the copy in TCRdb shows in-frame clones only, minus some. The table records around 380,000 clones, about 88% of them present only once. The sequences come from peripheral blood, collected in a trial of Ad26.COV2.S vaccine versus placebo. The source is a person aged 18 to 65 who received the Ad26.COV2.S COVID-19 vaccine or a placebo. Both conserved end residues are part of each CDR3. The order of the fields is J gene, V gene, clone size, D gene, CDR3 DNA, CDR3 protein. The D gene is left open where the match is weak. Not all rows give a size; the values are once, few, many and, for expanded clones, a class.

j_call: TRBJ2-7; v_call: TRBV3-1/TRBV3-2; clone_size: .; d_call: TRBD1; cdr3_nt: TGTGCCAGCAGCCAAGGTTCGGGACAGGGAAACGAGCAGTACTTC; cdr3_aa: CASSQGSGQGNEQYF
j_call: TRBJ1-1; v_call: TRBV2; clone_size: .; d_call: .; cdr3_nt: TGTGCCAGCAGTGACGGGTCCCTCACTGAAGCTTTCTTT; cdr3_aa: CASSDGSLTEAFF
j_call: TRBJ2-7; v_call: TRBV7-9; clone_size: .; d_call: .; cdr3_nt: TGTGCCAGCAGCTTCAACGACGGTTACGAGCAGTACTTC; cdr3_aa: CASSFNDGYEQYF
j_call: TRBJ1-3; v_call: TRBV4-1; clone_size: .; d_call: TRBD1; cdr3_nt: TGCGCCAGCAGCCAACCAACCGACAGGGGTGGGAACACCATATATTTT; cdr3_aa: CASSQPTDRGGNTIYF
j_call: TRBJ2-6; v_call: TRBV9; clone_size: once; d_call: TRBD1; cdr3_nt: TGTGCCAGCAGCGTAGGCGGGGACAGGGGGCCTGGGGCCAACGTCCTGACTTTC; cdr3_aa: CASSVGGDRGPGANVLTF
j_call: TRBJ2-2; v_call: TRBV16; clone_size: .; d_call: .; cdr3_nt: TGTGCCAGCAGCCAATCGGGTCCAGGGGAGCTGTTTTTT; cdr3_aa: CASSQSGPGELFF
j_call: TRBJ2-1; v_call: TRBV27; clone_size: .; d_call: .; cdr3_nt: TGTGCCAGCAGTCCCTCGGGACTCCCCTACAATGAGCAGTTCTTC; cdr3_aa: CASSPSGLPYNEQFF
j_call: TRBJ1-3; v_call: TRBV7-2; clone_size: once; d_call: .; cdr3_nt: TGTGCCAGCAGCTTAGCGGGGCAGAGCTCTGGAAACACCATATATTTT; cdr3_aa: CASSLAGQSSGNTIYF
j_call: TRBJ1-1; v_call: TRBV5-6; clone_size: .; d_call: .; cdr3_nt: TGTGCCAGCAGCTTGGGCGGGCAAGCTTTCTTT; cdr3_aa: CASSLGGQAFF
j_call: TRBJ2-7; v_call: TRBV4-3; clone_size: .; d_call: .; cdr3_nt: TGCGCCAGCAGCCAAGATTTGGGCTACGAGCAGTACTTC; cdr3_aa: CASSQDLGYEQYF
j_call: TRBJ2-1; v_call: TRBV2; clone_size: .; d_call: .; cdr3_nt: TGTGCCAGCAGTCCGCTTGGCAATGAGCAGTTCTTC; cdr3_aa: CASSPLGNEQFF
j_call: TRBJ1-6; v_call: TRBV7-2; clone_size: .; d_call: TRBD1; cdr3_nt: TGTGCCAGCAGCTCCCCGACAGGGGTAACCTATAATTCACCCCTCCACTTT; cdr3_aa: CASSSPTGVTYNSPLHF
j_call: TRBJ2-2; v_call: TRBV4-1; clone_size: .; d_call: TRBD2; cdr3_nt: TGCGCCAGCAGCTCACTAGCGGTGAACACCGGGGAGCTGTTTTTT; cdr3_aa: CASSSLAVNTGELFF
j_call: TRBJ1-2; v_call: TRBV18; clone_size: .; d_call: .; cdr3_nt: TGTGCCAGCTCACCACAAAGCGGGTATGGCTACACCTTC; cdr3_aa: CASSPQSGYGYTF
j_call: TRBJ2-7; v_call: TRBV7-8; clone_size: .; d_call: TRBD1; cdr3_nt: TGTGCCAGCAGCCCCAGGACAGGGTTTGTTTCCTACGAGCAGTACTTC; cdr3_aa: CASSPRTGFVSYEQYF
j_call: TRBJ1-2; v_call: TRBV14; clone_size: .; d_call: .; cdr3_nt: TGTGCCAGCAGCCCTAAGGCGGACAGCCGAAGGACGGCTGGCTACACCTTC; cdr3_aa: CASSPKADSRRTAGYTF
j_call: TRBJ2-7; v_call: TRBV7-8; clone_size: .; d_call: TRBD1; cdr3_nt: TGTGCCAGCAGCTCGGGACAGAACCACGAGCAGTACTTC; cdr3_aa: CASSSGQNHEQYF
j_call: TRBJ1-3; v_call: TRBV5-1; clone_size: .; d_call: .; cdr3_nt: TGCGCCAGCAGCCCGGTTGGGGGAAACACCATATATTTT; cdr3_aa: CASSPVGGNTIYF
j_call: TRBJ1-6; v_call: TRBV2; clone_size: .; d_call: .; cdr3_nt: TGTGCCAGCAGTGTCTCAGGGTATAATTCACCCCTCCACTTT; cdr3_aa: CASSVSGYNSPLHF
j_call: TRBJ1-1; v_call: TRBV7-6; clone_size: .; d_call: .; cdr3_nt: TGTGCCAGCAGCTTAGGGGGGTGGGGTACTGAAGCTTTCTTT; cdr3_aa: CASSLGGWGTEAFF
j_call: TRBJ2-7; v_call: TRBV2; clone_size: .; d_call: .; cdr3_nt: TGTGCCAGCAGGGGTCAGGGGCACTCCTACGAGCAGTACTTC; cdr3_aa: CASRGQGHSYEQYF
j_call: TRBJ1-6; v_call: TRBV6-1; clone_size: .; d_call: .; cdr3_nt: TGTGCCAGCAGTGATGCCGGGGGCTTCTATAATTCACCCCTCCACTTT; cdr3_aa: CASSDAGGFYNSPLHF
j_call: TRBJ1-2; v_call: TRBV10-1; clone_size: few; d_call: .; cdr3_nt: TGCGCCAGCAGTGAGTCGGGGTCTTATGGCTACACCTTC; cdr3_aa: CASSESGSYGYTF
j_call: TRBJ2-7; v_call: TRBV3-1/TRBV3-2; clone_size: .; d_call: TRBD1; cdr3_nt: TGTGCCAGCAGCCAAGGGGACAGGGCACACGAGCAGTACTTC; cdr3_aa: CASSQGDRAHEQYF
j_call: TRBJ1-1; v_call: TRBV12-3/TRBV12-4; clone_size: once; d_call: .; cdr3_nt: TGTGCCAGCAGTTTCGGTCGGCCTGAAGCTTTCTTT; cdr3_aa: CASSFGRPEAFF
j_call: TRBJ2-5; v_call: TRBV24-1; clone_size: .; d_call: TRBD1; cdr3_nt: TGTGCCACCGGAAGGGACAGACAAATGTACCAAGAGACCCAGTACTTC; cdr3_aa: CATGRDRQMYQETQYF
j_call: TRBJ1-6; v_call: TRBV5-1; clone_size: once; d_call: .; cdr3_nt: TGCGCCAGCAGGGGCAATTCACCCCTCCACTTT; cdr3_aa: CASRGNSPLHF
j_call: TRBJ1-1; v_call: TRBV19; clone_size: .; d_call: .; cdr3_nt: TGTGCCAGTAGTAACAGGGACATAGAGGTCATATACACTGAAGCTTTCTTT; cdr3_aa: CASSNRDIEVIYTEAFF
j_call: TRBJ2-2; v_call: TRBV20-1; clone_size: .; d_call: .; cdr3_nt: TGCAGTGCTAGAGATGGCGGGGAGCTGTTTTTT; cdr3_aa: CSARDGGELFF
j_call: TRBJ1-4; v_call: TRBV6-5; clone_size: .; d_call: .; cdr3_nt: TGTGCCAGCAGTTACCGGGGCAGGGGAACTAATGAAAAACTGTTTTTT; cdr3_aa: CASSYRGRGTNEKLFF
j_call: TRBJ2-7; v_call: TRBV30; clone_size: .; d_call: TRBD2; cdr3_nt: TGTGCCTGGAGTCCCGCCTGGGCTAGCGGAGTCTACGAGCAGTACTTC; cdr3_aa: CAWSPAWASGVYEQYF
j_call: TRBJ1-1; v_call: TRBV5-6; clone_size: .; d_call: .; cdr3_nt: TGTGCCAGCAGCTTGGTGACCGGGGGAAGGGACACTGAAGCTTTCTTT; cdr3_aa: CASSLVTGGRDTEAFF
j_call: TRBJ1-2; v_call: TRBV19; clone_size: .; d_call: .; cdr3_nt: TGTGCCAGTAGGCTCCGGGGAGTCCTTTATGGCTACACCTTC; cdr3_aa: CASRLRGVLYGYTF
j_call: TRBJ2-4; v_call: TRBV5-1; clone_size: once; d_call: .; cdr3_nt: TGCGCCAGCAGCCCCATGCATGGGGAGCTAGCCAAAAACATTCAGTACTTC; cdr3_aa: CASSPMHGELAKNIQYF